This section outlines one T cell receptor (beta chain) sequence together with its context. The data originate from a study of T cell responses to AZD1222 COVID-19 vaccine. The V gene's germline CDR1 is SGHNT and CDR2 YYREEE (reference sequence). With 2 bases clipped from V and 10 bases from J, the junction kept 10 bases outside the gene matches. CDR3 length: 16 residues. Measured with immunoSEQ multiplex PCR; TCRdb has only the in-frame clones, and not every one. The table has about 170,000 clones, over 85% seen once. The sample was peripheral blood, taken on day 0 of AZD1222 vaccination. This chain joins TRBV5-4 and TRBJ2-1; 12 positions match TRBD2. The TCR was taken from an adult in good health. CDR3: CASSLPTSGSGSEQFF. CDR3 nucleotides: TGTGCCAGCAGCTTACCGACTAGCGGGAGTGGGTCAGAGCAGTTCTTC.